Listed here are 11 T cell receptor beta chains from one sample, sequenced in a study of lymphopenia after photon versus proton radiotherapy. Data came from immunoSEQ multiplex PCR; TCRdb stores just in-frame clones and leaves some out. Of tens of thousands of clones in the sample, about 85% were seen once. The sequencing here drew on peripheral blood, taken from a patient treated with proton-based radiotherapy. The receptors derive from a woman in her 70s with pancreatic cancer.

CDR3 coding DNA: TGTGCCAGCAGCTTGTTAAACTTGGGCGCCAAAAACATTCAGTACTTC. This codes for CASSLLNLGAKNIQYF. This chain connects TRBV5-6 to TRBJ2-4; D is undetermined. This CDR3 is built from 16 residues. Trimming removed 1 base from V and 1 base from J, with 12 bases in between. Germline CDR1 reads SGHDT; CDR2 reads YYEEEE. Full variable domain (rest looked up from reference TRBV5-6 and TRBJ2-4): DAGVTQSPTHLIKTRGQQVTLRCSPKSGHDTVSWYQQALGQGPQFIFQYYEEEERQRGNFPDRFSGHQFPNYSSELNVNALLLGDSALYLCASSLLNLGAKNIQYFGAGTRLSVL.

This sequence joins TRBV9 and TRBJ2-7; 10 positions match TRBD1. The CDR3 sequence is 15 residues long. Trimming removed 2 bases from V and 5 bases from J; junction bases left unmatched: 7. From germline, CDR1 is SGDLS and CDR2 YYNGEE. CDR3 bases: TGTGCCAGCAGCGTCTTCTGGACAGGGGGTGACGAGCAGTACTTC. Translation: CASSVFWTGGDEQYF.

The CDR3 here is CASSDYRNSPLHF. As DNA, the CDR3 is TGTGCCAGCAGTGACTACAGGAATTCACCCCTCCACTTT. This sequence joins TRBV25-1 and TRBJ1-6; D might be TRBD1 (5 bases). Germline assignment: CDR1 MGHDK and CDR2 SYGVNS. V gave up 3 bases and J gave up 7 bases, with 7 bases separating them. The CDR3 contains 13 residues.

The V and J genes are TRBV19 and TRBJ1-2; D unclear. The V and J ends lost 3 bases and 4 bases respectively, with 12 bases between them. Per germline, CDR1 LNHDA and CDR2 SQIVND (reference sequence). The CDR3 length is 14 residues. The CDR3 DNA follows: TGTGCCAGTAGTATCGGCCAGAGAATCTATGGCTACACCTTC. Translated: CASSIGQRIYGYTF.

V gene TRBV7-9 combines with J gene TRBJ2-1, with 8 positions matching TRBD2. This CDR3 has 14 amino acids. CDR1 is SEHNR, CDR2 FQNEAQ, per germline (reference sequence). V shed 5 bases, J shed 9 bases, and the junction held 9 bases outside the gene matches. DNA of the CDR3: TGTGCCAGCAGCCCCGGGACTAGTGGGGCTGAGCAGTTCTTC. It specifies CASSPGTSGAEQFF.

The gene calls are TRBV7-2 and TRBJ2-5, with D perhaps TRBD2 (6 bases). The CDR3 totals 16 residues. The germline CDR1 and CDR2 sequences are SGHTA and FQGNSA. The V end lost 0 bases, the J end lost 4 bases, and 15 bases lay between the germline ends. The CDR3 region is CASSLAAGPLGETQYF. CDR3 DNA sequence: TGTGCCAGCAGCTTAGCGGCGGGACCCCTAGGAGAGACCCAGTACTTC. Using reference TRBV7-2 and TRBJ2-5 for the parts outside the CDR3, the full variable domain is GAGVSQSPSNKVTEKGKDVELRCDPISGHTALYWYRQSLGQGLEFLIYFQGNSAPDKSGLPSDRFSAERTGGSVSTLTIQRTQQEDSAVYLCASSLAAGPLGETQYFGPGTRLLVL.

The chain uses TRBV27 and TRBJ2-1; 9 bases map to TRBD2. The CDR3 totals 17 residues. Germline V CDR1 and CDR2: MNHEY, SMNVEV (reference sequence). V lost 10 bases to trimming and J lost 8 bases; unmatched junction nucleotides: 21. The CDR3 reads CATNLQFSGSLSDEQFF. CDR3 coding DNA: TGTGCCACCAACCTCCAATTTAGCGGGAGTCTTAGCGATGAGCAGTTCTTC.

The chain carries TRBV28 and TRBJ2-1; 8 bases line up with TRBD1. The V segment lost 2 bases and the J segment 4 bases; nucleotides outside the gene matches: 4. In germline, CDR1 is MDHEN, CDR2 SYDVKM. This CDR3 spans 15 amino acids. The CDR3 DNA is TGTGCCAGCAGTTTAGCCAGGGGGCGATACAATGAGCAGTTCTTC. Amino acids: CASSLARGRYNEQFF.

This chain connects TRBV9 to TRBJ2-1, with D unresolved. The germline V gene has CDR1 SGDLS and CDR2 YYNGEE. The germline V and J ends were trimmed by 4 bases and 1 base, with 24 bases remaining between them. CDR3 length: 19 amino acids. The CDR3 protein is CASSPSRGRIAPSYNEQFF. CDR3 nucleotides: TGTGCCAGCAGCCCCTCCCGTGGTAGAATAGCACCTTCCTACAATGAGCAGTTCTTC.

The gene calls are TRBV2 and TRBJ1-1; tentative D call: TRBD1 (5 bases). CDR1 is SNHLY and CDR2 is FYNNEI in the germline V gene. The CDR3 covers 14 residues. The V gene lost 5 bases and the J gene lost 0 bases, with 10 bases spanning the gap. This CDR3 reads CASSPTAMNTEAFF. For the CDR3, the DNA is TGTGCCAGCAGTCCGACAGCTATGAACACTGAAGCTTTCTTT.

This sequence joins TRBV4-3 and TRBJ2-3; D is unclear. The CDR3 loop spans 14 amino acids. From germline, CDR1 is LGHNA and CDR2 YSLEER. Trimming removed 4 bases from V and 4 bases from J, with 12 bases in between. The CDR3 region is CASSPALGPDTQYF. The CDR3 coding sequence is TGCGCCAGCAGCCCCGCTCTCGGGCCAGATACGCAGTATTTT.